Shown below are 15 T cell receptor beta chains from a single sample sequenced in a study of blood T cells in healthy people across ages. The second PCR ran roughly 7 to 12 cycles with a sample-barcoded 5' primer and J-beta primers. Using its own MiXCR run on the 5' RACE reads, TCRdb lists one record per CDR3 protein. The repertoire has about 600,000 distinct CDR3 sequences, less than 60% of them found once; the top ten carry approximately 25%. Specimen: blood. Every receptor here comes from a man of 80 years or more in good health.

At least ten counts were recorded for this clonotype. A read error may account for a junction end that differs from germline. The CDR3 reads CASSVKETQYF. As DNA, the CDR3 is TGTGCCAGCAGCGTAAAAGAGACCCAGTACTTC. This chain links TRBV10-2 with TRBJ2-5; D unresolved. The CDR3 runs 11 residues. The germline V gene has CDR1 WSHSY and CDR2 SAAADI.

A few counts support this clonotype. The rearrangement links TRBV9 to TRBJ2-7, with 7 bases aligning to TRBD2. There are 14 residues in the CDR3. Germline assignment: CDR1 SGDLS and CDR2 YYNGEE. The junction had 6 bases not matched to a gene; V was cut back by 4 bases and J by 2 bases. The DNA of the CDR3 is TGTGCCAGCAGCCCAAGCGGGATCCCCTACGAGCAGTACTTC. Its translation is CASSPSGIPYEQYF.

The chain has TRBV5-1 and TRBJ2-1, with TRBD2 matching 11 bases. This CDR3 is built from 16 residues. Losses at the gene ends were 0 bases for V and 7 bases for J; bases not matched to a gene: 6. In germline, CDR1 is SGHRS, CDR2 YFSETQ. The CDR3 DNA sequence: TGCGCCAGCAGCTTGGTTGTAGCGGGGGGGCAAAATGAGCAGTTCTTC. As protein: CASSLVVAGGQNEQFF.

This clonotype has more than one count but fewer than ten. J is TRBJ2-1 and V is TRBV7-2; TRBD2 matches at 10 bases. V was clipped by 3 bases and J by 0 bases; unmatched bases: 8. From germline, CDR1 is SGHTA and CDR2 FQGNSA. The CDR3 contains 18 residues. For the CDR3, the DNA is TGTGCCAGCAGCTTTCGGCTAGCGGGAGCCGACTCCTACAATGAGCAGTTCTTC. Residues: CASSFRLAGADSYNEQFF.

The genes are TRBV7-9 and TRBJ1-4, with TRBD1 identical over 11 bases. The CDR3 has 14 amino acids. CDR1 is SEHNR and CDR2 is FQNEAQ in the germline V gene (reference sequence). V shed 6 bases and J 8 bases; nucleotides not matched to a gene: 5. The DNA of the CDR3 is TGTGCCAGCAGTTTGGGGACAGGGGGGGAAAAACTGTTTTTT. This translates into CASSLGTGGEKLFF. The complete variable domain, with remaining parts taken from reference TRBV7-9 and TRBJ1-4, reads DTGVSQNPRHKITKRGQNVTFRCDPISEHNRLYWYRQTLGQGPEFLTYFQNEAQLEKSRLLSDRFSAERPKGSFSTLEIQRTEQGDSAMYLCASSLGTGGEKLFFGSGTQLSVL.

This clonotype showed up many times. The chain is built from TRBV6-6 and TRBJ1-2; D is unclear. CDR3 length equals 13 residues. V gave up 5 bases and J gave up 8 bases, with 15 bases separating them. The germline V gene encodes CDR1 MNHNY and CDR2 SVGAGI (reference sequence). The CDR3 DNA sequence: TGTGCCAGCAGTGACGGGGTCGGCGGGGGCTACACCTTC. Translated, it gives CASSDGVGGGYTF.

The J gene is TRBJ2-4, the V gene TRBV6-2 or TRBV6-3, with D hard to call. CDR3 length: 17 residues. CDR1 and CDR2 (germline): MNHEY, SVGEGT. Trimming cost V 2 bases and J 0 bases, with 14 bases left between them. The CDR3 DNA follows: TGTGCCAGCAGTTACGGACCGGCTCCCTTAGCCAAAAACATTCAGTACTTC. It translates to CASSYGPAPLAKNIQYF.

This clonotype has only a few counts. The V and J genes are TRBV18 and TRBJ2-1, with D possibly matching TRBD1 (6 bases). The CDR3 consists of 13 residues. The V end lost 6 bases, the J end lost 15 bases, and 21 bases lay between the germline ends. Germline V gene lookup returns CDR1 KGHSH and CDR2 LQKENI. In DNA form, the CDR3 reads TGTGCCAGCTCGCCCGACGGGACAACTCAGCCGTTCTTC. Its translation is CASSPDGTTQPFF.

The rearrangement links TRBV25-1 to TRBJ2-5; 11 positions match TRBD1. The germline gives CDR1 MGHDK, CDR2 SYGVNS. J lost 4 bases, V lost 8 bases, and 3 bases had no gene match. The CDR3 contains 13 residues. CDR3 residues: CASGQGARETQYF. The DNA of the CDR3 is TGTGCCAGCGGACAGGGGGCTAGAGAGACCCAGTACTTC.

The CDR3 region has the DNA TGCGCCAGCAGTCGGGACGTTGATCGTGGTTCACCCCTCCACTTT. Protein: CASSRDVDRGSPLHF. The chain recombines TRBV5-1 with TRBJ1-6, with a tentative D call TRBD1 (5 bases). Germline V gene lookup returns CDR1 SGHRS and CDR2 YFSETQ. This CDR3 is 15 amino acids long. V gave up 5 bases and J gave up 9 bases, with 18 bases separating them. The full variable domain, with the rest looked up from reference TRBV5-1 and TRBJ1-6, is KAGVTQTPRYLIKTRGQQVTLSCSPISGHRSVSWYQQTPGQGLQFLFEYFSETQRNKGNFPGRFSGRQFSNSRSEMNVSTLELGDSALYLCASSRDVDRGSPLHFGNGTRLTVT.

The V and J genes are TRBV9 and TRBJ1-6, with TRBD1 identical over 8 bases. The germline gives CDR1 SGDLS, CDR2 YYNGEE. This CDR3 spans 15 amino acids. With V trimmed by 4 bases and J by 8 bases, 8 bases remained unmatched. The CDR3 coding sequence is TGTGCCAGCAGCCTCCGACAGGGGAACGATTCACCCCTCCACTTT. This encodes CASSLRQGNDSPLHF.

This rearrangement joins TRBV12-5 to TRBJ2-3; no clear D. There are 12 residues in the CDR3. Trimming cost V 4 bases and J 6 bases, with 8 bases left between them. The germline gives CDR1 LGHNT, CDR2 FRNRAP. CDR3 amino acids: CASGSGLDTQYF. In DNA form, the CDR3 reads TGTGCTAGTGGTTCTGGCTTGGATACGCAGTATTTT.

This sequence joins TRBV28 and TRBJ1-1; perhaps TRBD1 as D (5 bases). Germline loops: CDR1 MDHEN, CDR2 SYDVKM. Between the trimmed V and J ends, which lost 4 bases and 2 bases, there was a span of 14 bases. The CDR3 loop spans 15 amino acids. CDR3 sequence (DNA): TGTGCCAGCAGTTACGCCGGGACGGCAAACACTGAAGCTTTCTTT. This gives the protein CASSYAGTANTEAFF.

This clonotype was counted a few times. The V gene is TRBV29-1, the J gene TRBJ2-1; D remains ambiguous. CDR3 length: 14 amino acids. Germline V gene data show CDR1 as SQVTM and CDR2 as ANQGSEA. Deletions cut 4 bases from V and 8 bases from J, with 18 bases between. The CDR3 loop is CSVASRSRSDEQFF. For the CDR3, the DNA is TGCAGCGTTGCCTCCAGGTCCCGGTCGGATGAGCAGTTCTTC.

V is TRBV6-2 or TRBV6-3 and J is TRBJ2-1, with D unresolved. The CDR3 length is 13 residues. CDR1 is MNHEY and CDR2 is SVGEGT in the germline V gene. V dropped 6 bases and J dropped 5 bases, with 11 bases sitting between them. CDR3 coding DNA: TGTGCCAGCAGCCCCGGTTTTGACAATGAGCAGTTCTTC. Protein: CASSPGFDNEQFF.